The clone carrying this TCR beta chain was detected ten times or more. This sample stems from a study of human T cells and chemical hapten exposure. Individual cDNA molecules (in the library) carried attached unique molecular identifiers. Each CDR3 protein is one row after TCRdb ran MiXCR on the RACE reads. The sample yields 95,000 to 150,000 distinct CDR3 sequences, about 10% seen once. As for time point: patch test 3, about 24 weeks after DPC sensitization. Treatment noted: therapeutic diphenylcyclopropenone sensitization with weekly scalp DPC. The CDR3 covers 16 residues. Germline lookup yields CDR1 MNHNS and CDR2 SASEGT. Deletions cut 0 bases from V and 5 bases from J, with 15 bases between.

This clonotype was sampled from a woman in her forties or fifties with alopecia areata. Some clones in this sample may be carry-over from other donors' samples. The chain joins TRBV6-1 to TRBJ2-3; the D gene is possibly TRBD2 (5 bases). The sample here was whole blood, taken in connection with sensitization to the hapten diphenylcyclopropenone (DPC). CDR3 bases: TGTGCCAGCAGTGAAGCTTCCATCCTAGCTGGAGATACGCAGTATTTT. Residues: CASSEASILAGDTQYF.